This T cell receptor beta chain was captured by sequencing in a study of CD8 T cells in ankylosing spondylitis. Points from the study as a whole: A TCR beta motif made of eight highly homologous variants seemed typical of ankylosing spondylitis blood. Reports of some motif variants in reactive arthritis synovial fluid and blood predate this one. Significantly higher representation of disease-linked clones was reported for matched ankylosing spondylitis synovial fluid.

This clonotype occurred many times. What it binds is not known. CDR1 and CDR2 from the germline V gene are SGHDN and FVKESK. CDR3 length: 16 amino acids. V was cut by 3 bases and J by 0 bases, with 14 bases left in between. Libraries of TCR beta came from quantitative 5'-RACE with molecular barcodes. TCRdb reanalysed the 5' RACE reads using MiXCR and keeps one entry per CDR3 protein. The sample holds about 210,000 distinct CDR3 sequences, about 7% seen once. The J gene is TRBJ1-1, the V gene TRBV14; D might be TRBD1 (6 bases). This receptor was identified in a male donor with ankylosing spondylitis. Material for sequencing was blood, either unsorted or a sorted T cell fraction (not recorded which). The CDR3 sequence: CASSHKGGTMNTEAFF. CDR3 bases: TGTGCCAGCAGCCATAAGGGGGGGACGATGAACACTGAAGCTTTCTTT.